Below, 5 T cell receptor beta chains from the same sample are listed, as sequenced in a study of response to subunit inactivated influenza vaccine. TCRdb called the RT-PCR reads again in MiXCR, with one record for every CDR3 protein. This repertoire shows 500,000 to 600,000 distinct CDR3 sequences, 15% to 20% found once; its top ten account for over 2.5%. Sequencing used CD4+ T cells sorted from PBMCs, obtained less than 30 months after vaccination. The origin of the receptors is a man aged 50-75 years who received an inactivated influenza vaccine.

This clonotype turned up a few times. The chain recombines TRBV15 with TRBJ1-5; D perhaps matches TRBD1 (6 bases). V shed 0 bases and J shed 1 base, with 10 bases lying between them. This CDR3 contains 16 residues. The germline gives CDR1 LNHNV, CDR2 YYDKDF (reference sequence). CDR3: CATSREGQGSNQPQHF. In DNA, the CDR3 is TGTGCCACCAGCAGAGAGGGCCAGGGGAGCAATCAGCCCCAGCATTTT.

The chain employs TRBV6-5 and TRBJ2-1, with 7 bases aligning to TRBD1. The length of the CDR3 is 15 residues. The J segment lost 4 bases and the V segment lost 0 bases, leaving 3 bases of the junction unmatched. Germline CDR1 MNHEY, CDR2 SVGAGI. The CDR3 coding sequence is TGTGCCAGCAGTTACTCCGACAGGGCGTACAATGAGCAGTTCTTC. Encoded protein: CASSYSDRAYNEQFF.

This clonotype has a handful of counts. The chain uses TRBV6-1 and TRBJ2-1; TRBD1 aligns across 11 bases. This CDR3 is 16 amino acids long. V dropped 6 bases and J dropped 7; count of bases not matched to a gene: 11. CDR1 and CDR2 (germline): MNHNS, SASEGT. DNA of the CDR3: TGTGCCAGCAGCAAACGGACAGGGGGCGCGGGAAATGAGCAGTTCTTC. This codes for CASSKRTGGAGNEQFF.

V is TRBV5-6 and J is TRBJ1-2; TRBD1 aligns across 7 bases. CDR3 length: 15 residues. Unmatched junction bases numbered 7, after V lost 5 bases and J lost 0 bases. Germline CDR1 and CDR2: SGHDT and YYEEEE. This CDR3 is CASRFRDRANYGYTF. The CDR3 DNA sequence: TGTGCCAGCAGGTTTCGGGACAGAGCTAACTATGGCTACACCTTC.

The CDR3 loop reads CASSYKLSASGTYEQYF. The CDR3 nucleotides read TGTGCCAGCAGTTACAAATTATCGGCTAGCGGGACCTACGAGCAGTACTTC. The rearrangement uses TRBV6-5 and TRBJ2-7, with 9 nucleotides matching TRBD2. The CDR3 is made up of 17 amino acids. J lost 2 bases, V lost 2 bases, and 10 bases had no gene match. Germline values: CDR1 MNHEY, CDR2 SVGAGI.